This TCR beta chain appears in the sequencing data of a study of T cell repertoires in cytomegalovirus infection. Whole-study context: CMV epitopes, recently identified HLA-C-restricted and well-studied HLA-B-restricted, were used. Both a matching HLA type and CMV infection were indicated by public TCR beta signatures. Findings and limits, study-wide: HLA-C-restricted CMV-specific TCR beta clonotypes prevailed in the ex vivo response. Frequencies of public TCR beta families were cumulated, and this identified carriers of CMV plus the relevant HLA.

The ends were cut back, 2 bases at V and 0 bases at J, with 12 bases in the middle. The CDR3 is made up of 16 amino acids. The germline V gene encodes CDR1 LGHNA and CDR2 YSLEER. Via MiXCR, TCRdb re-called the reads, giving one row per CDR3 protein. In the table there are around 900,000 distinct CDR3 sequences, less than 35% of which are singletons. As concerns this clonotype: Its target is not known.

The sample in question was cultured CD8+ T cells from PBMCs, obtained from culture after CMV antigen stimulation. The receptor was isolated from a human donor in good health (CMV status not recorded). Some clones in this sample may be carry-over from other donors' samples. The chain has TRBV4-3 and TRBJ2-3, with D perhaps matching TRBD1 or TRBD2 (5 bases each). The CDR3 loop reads CASSQPWDPSTDTQYF. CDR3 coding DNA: TGCGCCAGCAGCCAACCCTGGGACCCTAGCACAGATACGCAGTATTTT.